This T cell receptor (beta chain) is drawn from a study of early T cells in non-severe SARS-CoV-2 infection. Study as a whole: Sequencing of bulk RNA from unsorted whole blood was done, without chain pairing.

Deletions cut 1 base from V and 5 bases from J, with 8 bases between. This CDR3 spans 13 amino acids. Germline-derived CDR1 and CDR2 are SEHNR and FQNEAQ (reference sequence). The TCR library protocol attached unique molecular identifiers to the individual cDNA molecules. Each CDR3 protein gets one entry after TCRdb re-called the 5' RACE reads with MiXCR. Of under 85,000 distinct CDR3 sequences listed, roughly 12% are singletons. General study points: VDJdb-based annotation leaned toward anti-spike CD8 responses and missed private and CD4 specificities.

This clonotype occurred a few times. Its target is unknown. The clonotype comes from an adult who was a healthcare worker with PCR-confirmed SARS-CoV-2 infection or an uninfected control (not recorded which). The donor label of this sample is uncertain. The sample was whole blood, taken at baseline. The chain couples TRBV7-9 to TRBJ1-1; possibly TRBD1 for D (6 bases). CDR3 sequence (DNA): TGTGCCAGCAGCTTAGATACAGGGACTGAAGCTTTCTTT. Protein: CASSLDTGTEAFF. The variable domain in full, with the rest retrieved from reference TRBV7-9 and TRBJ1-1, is DTGVSQNPRHKITKRGQNVTFRCDPISEHNRLYWYRQTLGQGPEFLTYFQNEAQLEKSRLLSDRFSAERPKGSFSTLEIQRTEQGDSAMYLCASSLDTGTEAFFGQGTRLTVV.